This is a list of T cell receptor beta chains from one sample in a study of T cells in tuberculosis. Profiled with immunoSEQ multiplex PCR; TCRdb holds only in-frame clones, not every one. The table lists some 10,000 clones, over 90% of them singletons, with over 10% in the top ten. The sample comprised PBMCs. The receptors shown here come from an adult with tuberculosis. Each CDR3 is given with its conserved first and last residue. A D gene is named only where the DNA matches it firmly. Clone size is given for some rows only: seen once, a few or many times, or a class if the clone is expanded.

>once|14|TRBV7-9|NA|TRBJ1-1
CASSLNEGNTEAFF
TGTGCCAGCAGCTTAAACGAGGGGAACACTGAAGCTTTCTTT
>NA|15|TRBV7-7|TRBD2|TRBJ2-3
CASSFLAGEGDTQYF
TGTGCCAGCAGCTTCCTAGCGGGAGAAGGAGATACGCAGTATTTT
>NA|18|TRBV11-1|TRBD2|TRBJ2-5
CASSHSAEGRGSQVTQYF
TGTGCCAGCAGCCACTCCGCCGAGGGGCGGGGGAGTCAAGTTACCCAGTACTTC
>NA|16|TRBV13|TRBD2|TRBJ2-1
CASSLLAGGSYNEQFF
TGTGCCAGCAGCTTACTAGCGGGGGGCTCCTACAATGAGCAGTTCTTC
>NA|14|TRBV19|NA|TRBJ1-1
CASTTSAQQGEAFF
TGTGCCAGTACCACGAGCGCGCAACAGGGCGAGGCTTTCTTT
>NA|10|TRBV2|NA|TRBJ2-3
CASSEGPPLF
TGTGCCAGCAGTGAGGGGCCCCCTCTTTTT
>NA|13|TRBV25-1|NA|TRBJ1-2
CASSESPDSYYTF
TGTGCCAGCAGTGAATCCCCTGACAGTTACTACACCTTC
>NA|15|TRBV18|TRBD1|TRBJ2-1
CASSPQEQGGNEQFF
TGTGCCAGCTCACCACAAGAACAGGGGGGCAATGAGCAGTTCTTC
>NA|17|TRBV7-9|NA|TRBJ1-5
CASSSRSGGDSNQPQHF
TGTGCCAGCAGCTCCAGGAGCGGGGGGGATAGCAATCAGCCCCAGCATTTT
>NA|15|TRBV7-8|TRBD2|TRBJ2-1
CASSPPGGSYNEQFF
TGTGCCAGCAGCCCCCCGGGGGGCTCCTACAATGAGCAGTTCTTC
>NA|15|TRBV5-1|NA|TRBJ1-3
CASSPDRRSGNTIYF
TGCGCCAGCAGCCCTGACAGACGCTCTGGAAACACCATATATTTT
>NA|14|TRBV5-1|NA|TRBJ1-6
CASSPGLVGSPLHF
TGCGCCAGCAGCCCCGGACTCGTCGGTTCACCCCTCCACTTT
>NA|16|TRBV6-1|NA|TRBJ1-5
CASSDWGGDSNQPQHF
TGTGCCAGCAGTGACTGGGGGGGGGATAGCAATCAGCCCCAGCATTTT
>NA|14|TRBV6-5|NA|TRBJ2-3
CASSKGLATDTQYF
TGTGCCAGCAGTAAGGGACTTGCCACAGATACGCAGTATTTT
>NA|14|TRBV6-5|NA|TRBJ1-2
CASSYLPQTDGYTF
TGTGCCAGCAGTTACCTCCCCCAGACAGATGGCTACACCTTC
>NA|13|TRBV6-1|NA|TRBJ1-1
CASTPQGNTEAFF
TGTGCCAGCACGCCACAGGGTAACACTGAAGCTTTCTTT
>NA|12|TRBV30|TRBD1|TRBJ1-4
CAWGGQARSLFF
TGTGCCTGGGGGGGACAGGCCAGAAGCCTGTTTTTT
>NA|13|TRBV10-3|TRBD2|TRBJ2-3
CAISGRGSDTQYF
TGTGCCATCAGTGGGCGGGGGTCAGATACGCAGTATTTT
>NA|13|TRBV6-1|NA|TRBJ1-5
CASSIALNQPQHF
TGTGCCAGCAGCATTGCACTAAATCAGCCCCAGCATTTT
>NA|16|TRBV7-2|TRBD2|TRBJ2-7
CASSSGLAVGSYEQYF
TGTGCCAGCAGCTCTGGACTAGCGGTTGGGTCCTACGAGCAGTACTTC
>NA|15|TRBV19|NA|TRBJ2-3
CASSITSPYTDTQYF
TGTGCCAGTAGTATAACGAGCCCTTACACAGATACGCAGTATTTT
>NA|13|TRBV5-4|TRBD2|TRBJ2-1
CASSISLAGEQFF
TGTGCCAGCAGTATCTCGCTAGCGGGTGAGCAGTTCTTC
>NA|13|TRBV19|NA|TRBJ1-3
CASSILTGNTIYF
TGTGCCAGTAGTATTCTCACAGGAAACACCATATATTTT
>NA|15|TRBV4-1|NA|TRBJ1-3
CASSQGGGFGNTIYF
TGCGCCAGCAGCCAAGGGGGCGGTTTCGGAAACACCATATATTTT
>NA|13|TRBV4-2|NA|TRBJ1-5
CASSQESGQPQHF
TGTGCCAGCAGCCAAGAATCGGGACAGCCCCAGCATTTT
>NA|13|TRBV7-2|NA|TRBJ2-3
CASSPPGGDTQYF
TGTGCCAGCAGCCCTCCGGGCGGGGATACGCAGTATTTT
>once|14|TRBV19|NA|TRBJ2-6
CASREYSGANVLTF
TGTGCCAGTCGGGAATACTCTGGGGCCAACGTCCTGACTTTC
>NA|13|TRBV2|NA|TRBJ1-3
CASSEGLGDTIYF
TGTGCCAGCAGTGAAGGTCTGGGAGACACCATATATTTT
>NA|15|TRBV29-1|TRBD2|TRBJ2-3
CSSTGTSGGTDTQYF
TGCAGCTCAACTGGGACTAGCGGGGGCACAGATACGCAGTATTTT
>once|13|TRBV10-3|NA|TRBJ1-5
CAISGEEVQPQHF
TGTGCCATCAGTGGAGAGGAGGTTCAGCCCCAGCATTTT
>NA|14|TRBV5-1|TRBD1|TRBJ1-1
CASSWDSLNTEAFF
TGCGCCAGCAGCTGGGACAGCTTGAACACTGAAGCTTTCTTT
>NA|16|TRBV27|NA|TRBJ2-1
CASSFRRTTTYNEQFF
TGTGCCAGCAGTTTCCGACGGACTACAACTTACAATGAGCAGTTCTTC
>NA|16|TRBV7-2|NA|TRBJ1-4
CASSLGTLTTNEKLFF
TGTGCCAGCAGCTTGGGGACACTAACAACTAATGAAAAACTGTTTTTT
>NA|15|TRBV27|TRBD1|TRBJ1-1
CASSLSPTGREEAFF
TGTGCCAGCAGTTTATCGCCGACAGGGCGGGAAGAAGCTTTCTTT
>NA|14|TRBV4-2|NA|TRBJ2-1
CASSQEPNGRGQFF
TGTGCCAGCAGCCAAGAACCTAACGGCCGGGGGCAGTTCTTC
>NA|17|TRBV25-1|NA|TRBJ2-3
CASSESAEGGPGDTQYF
TGTGCCAGCAGTGAATCGGCCGAGGGGGGGCCGGGAGATACGCAGTATTTT
>NA|14|TRBV18|NA|TRBJ1-1
CASSPSTDNTEAFF
TGTGCCAGCTCACCCTCGACAGACAACACTGAAGCTTTCTTT
>once|15|TRBV2|NA|TRBJ1-3
CASSGLTGVWNTIYF
TGTGCCAGCAGCGGTTTGACAGGCGTATGGAACACCATATATTTT
>NA|16|TRBV19|NA|TRBJ2-2
CASTWDILSNTGELFF
TGTGCCAGTACCTGGGACATTCTATCGAACACCGGGGAGCTGTTTTTT
>NA|12|TRBV2|TRBD2|TRBJ2-7
CASSEGGYEQYF
TGTGCCAGCAGTGAGGGGGGGTACGAGCAGTACTTC
>NA|17|TRBV27|TRBD1|TRBJ1-2
CASSPTTVGTGDYGYTF
TGTGCCAGCAGTCCGACGACCGTTGGGACAGGCGACTATGGCTACACCTTC
>NA|15|TRBV6-1|NA|TRBJ1-5
CASRRAGDSNQPQHF
TGTGCCAGCAGAAGGGCAGGGGATAGCAATCAGCCCCAGCATTTT
>once|16|TRBV5-1|NA|TRBJ1-3
CASSSEVTGIGNTIYF
TGCGCCAGCAGCTCGGAGGTCACAGGGATCGGAAACACCATATATTTT
>NA|12|TRBV2|NA|TRBJ1-2
CASSPQRGGYTF
TGTGCCAGCAGTCCCCAAAGGGGTGGCTACACCTTC
>medium-sized|13|TRBV5-4|TRBD1|TRBJ2-5
CASSTGQQETQYF
TGTGCCAGCAGCACGGGACAGCAAGAGACCCAGTACTTC